A single sample gave rise to the 4 T cell receptor beta chains below, sequenced in a study of T cell repertoires in cytomegalovirus infection. TCRdb re-called the reads through MiXCR, storing one row per CDR3 protein. The sample consists of about 57,000 distinct CDR3 sequences, 20% of them appearing once. These receptors have no known antigen. Sequencing used CD8+ T cells from cultured PBMCs, obtained from culture after CMV antigen stimulation. These receptors originate from a human donor in good health (CMV status not recorded). Some clones in this sample may be carry-over from other donors' samples.

This chain joins TRBV29-1 and TRBJ2-1; 9 bases are a match to TRBD2. J lost 9 bases, V lost 0 bases, and 9 bases had no gene match. The CDR3 spans 15 residues. The germline V gene encodes CDR1 SQVTM and CDR2 ANQGSEA. For the CDR3, the DNA is TGCAGCGTTGAAGATCGGCGCGGGGGGGCGCCTGAGCAGTTCTTC. Amino acids: CSVEDRRGGAPEQFF.

This clonotype was seen a handful of times. The V and J genes are TRBV7-9 and TRBJ2-3, with D perhaps TRBD1 or TRBD2 (5 bases each). The CDR3 sequence is 16 residues long. V was pared by 6 bases and J by 0 bases, with 16 bases between. Germline CDR1 SEHNR, CDR2 FQNEAQ (reference sequence). Written as DNA, the CDR3 is TGTGCCAGCAGGACTGGGGGAACCTCTAGCACAGATACGCAGTATTTT. This translates into CASRTGGTSSTDTQYF.

This clonotype showed up many times. CDR3 protein: CASRLIVSGRGKETQYF. Here the CDR3 DNA reads TGTGCCAGCAGACTAATCGTGTCCGGACGGGGGAAAGAGACCCAGTACTTC. This chain joins TRBV7-8 and TRBJ2-5; D may be TRBD2 (6 bases). Germline V gives CDR1 SGHVS, CDR2 FQNEAQ. V lost 6 bases to trimming and J lost 3 bases, with 23 bases between them. This CDR3 spans 17 amino acids.

This clonotype has a handful of counts. This chain links TRBV2 with TRBJ2-1, with 9 bases aligning to TRBD2. V lost 6 bases to trimming and J lost 4 bases; unmatched junction nucleotides: 7. Germline V gene lookup returns CDR1 SNHLY and CDR2 FYNNEI. This CDR3 has 15 amino acids. The CDR3 spells CASRSPSGAYNEQFF. The CDR3 bases are TGTGCCAGCAGGAGCCCTAGCGGGGCTTACAATGAGCAGTTCTTC.